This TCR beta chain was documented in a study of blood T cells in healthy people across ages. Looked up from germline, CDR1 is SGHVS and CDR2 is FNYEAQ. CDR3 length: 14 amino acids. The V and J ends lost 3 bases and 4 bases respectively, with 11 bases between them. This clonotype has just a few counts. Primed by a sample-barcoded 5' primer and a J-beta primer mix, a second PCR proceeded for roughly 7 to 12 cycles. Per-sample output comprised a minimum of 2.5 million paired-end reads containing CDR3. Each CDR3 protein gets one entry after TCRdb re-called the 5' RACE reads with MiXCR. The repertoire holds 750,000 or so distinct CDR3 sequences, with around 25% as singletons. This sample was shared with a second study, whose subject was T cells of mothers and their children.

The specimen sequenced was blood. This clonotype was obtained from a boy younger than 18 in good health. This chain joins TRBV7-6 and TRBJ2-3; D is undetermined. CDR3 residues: CASSFTNKADTQYF. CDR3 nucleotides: TGTGCCAGCAGCTTCACAAATAAAGCAGATACGCAGTATTTT.